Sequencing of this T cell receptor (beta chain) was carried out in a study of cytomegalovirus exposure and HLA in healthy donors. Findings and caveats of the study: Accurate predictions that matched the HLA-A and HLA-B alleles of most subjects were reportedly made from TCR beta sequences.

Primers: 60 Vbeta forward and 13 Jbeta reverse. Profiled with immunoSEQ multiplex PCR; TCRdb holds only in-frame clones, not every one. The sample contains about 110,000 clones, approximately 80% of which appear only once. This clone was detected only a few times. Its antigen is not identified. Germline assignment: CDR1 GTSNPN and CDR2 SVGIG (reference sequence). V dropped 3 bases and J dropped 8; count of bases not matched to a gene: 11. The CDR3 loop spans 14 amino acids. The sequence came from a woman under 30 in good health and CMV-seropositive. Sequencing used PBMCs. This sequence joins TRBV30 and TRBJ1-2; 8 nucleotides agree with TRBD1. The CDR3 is CAWRGQVKARGYTF. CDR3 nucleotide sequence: TGTGCCTGGAGGGGACAGGTCAAGGCTCGAGGCTACACCTTC.